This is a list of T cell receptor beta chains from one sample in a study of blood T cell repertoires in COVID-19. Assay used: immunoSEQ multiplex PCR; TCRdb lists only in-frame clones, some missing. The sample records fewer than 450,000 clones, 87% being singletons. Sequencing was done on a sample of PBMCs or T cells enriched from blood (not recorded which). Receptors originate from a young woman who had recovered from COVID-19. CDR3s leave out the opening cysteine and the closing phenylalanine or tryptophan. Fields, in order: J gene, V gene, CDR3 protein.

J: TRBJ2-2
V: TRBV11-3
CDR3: ASSRTSGELF

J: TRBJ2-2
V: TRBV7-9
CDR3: ASSSRDRMNTGELF

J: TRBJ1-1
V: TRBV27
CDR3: ASSLERSNTEAF

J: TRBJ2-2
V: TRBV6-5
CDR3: ASRPFDRGARELF

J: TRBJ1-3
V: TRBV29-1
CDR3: SVAIWVSGGNTIY

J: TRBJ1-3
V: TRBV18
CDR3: ASSTAGGSGNTIY

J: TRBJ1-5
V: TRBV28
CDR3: ASRRDRGLGQPQH

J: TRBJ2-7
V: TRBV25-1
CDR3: ASSAGTGSYEQY

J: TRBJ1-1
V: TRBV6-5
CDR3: ASSYSNQGQGEGAF

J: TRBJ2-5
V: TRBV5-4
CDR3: ASSLGTRGSSETQY